A selection of T cell receptor beta chains follows, all from one sample in a study of cytomegalovirus exposure and HLA in healthy donors. Clones were read by immunoSEQ multiplex PCR, and TCRdb kept only the in-frame ones, dropping some. The data hold about 120,000 clones, with 82% observed a single time. The sequenced material came from PBMCs. The receptors were sampled from a woman aged 18-29 years in good health and CMV-seronegative. The CDR3 runs from the conserved cysteine through the conserved F or W. The D gene is left open where the match is weak. A clone size is listed for some rows: how often the clone was seen (once, few, many), or a class if it is expanded.

d_gene,len,abundance,j_gene,v_gene,CDR3aa,CDR3nt
NA,16,once,TRBJ2-5,TRBV9,CASSPGSLHHQETQYF,TGTGCCAGCAGCCCCGGGTCGCTCCACCATCAAGAGACCCAGTACTTC
NA,14,NA,TRBJ2-1,TRBV27,CASRTSGKYNEQFF,TGTGCCAGCAGGACTTCGGGGAAGTACAATGAGCAGTTCTTC
TRBD1,16,NA,TRBJ2-1,TRBV5-4,CASSLVPTGGYNEQFF,TGTGCCAGCAGCTTGGTCCCGACAGGGGGGTACAATGAGCAGTTCTTC
NA,17,few,TRBJ1-4,TRBV14,CASSPPGRGRVSGKLFF,TGTGCCAGCAGCCCCCCCGGGCGGGGGCGCGTCTCTGGAAAACTGTTTTTT
NA,13,once,TRBJ1-4,TRBV5-6,CASSLGGREKLFF,TGTGCCAGCAGCTTGGGAGGGCGGGAAAAACTGTTTTTT
TRBD1,12,once,TRBJ2-5,TRBV2,CASGTGEETQYF,TGTGCCAGCGGGACAGGGGAAGAGACCCAGTACTTC
TRBD1,15,NA,TRBJ2-2,TRBV6-4,CASSRTGLNTGELFF,TGTGCCAGCAGCAGGACAGGGCTTAACACCGGGGAGCTGTTTTTT
NA,13,NA,TRBJ2-7,TRBV6-6,CASSKTDTYEQYF,TGTGCCAGCTCGAAGACAGATACCTACGAGCAGTACTTC
NA,18,NA,TRBJ1-5,TRBV7-8,CASSLVPSRTPGGQPQHF,TGTGCCAGCAGCTTAGTACCCAGTAGGACTCCCGGGGGTCAGCCCCAGCATTTT
NA,13,NA,TRBJ1-1,TRBV14,CASSQEFRHEAFF,TGTGCCAGCAGCCAAGAGTTCAGGCATGAAGCTTTCTTT
NA,15,NA,TRBJ1-1,TRBV5-4,CASSPQGQMNTEAFF,TGTGCCAGCAGCCCCCAGGGACAAATGAACACTGAAGCTTTCTTT
TRBD2,15,NA,TRBJ2-1,TRBV12-5,CASGLGVGGDLEQFF,TGTGCTAGTGGTTTAGGGGTGGGGGGGGACCTTGAGCAGTTCTTC
NA,15,NA,TRBJ1-2,TRBV9,CASSLQGGSNYGYTF,TGTGCCAGCAGCCTTCAGGGTGGGTCGAACTATGGCTACACCTTC
TRBD1,16,NA,TRBJ1-6,TRBV5-6,CASSYRDRGDNSPLHF,TGTGCCAGCAGCTACCGGGACAGGGGGGATAATTCACCCCTCCACTTT
TRBD1,18,NA,TRBJ2-7,TRBV2,CASSPRGTATISSYEQYF,TGTGCCAGCAGTCCCCGTGGGACAGCCACTATTAGCTCCTACGAGCAGTACTTC
NA,14,NA,TRBJ2-7,TRBV11-2,CASGPTGGDYEQYF,TGTGCCAGCGGTCCGACAGGTGGGGACTACGAGCAGTACTTC
NA,15,NA,TRBJ1-2,TRBV6-5,CASSYGRGNNYGYTF,TGTGCCAGCAGCTACGGAAGGGGTAACAACTATGGCTACACCTTC
TRBD1,14,NA,TRBJ2-7,TRBV18,CASSSGQVSYEQYF,TGTGCCAGCTCATCGGGACAGGTCTCCTACGAGCAGTACTTC
NA,15,NA,TRBJ2-7,TRBV6-1,CASSEPGEPSYEQYF,TGTGCCAGCAGTGAACCGGGGGAACCCTCCTACGAGCAGTACTTC
NA,14,NA,TRBJ2-4,TRBV6-6,CASSYGEAKNIQYF,TGTGCCAGCAGTTACGGGGAGGCCAAAAACATTCAGTACTTC
NA,15,NA,TRBJ2-7,TRBV6-5,CASSPRGRANYEQYF,TGTGCCAGCAGTCCCCGCGGCAGGGCTAACTACGAGCAGTACTTC
NA,17,NA,TRBJ1-2,TRBV7-8,CASSLGQPWEVNYGYTF,TGTGCCAGCAGCTTAGGACAGCCGTGGGAGGTTAACTATGGCTACACCTTC
TRBD2,14,NA,TRBJ2-1,TRBV19,CASSAGGVYNEQFF,TGTGCCAGTAGCGCGGGGGGGGTTTACAATGAGCAGTTCTTC
NA,14,NA,TRBJ1-1,TRBV5-1,CASSLVVFNTEAFF,TGCGCCAGCAGCTTGGTAGTGTTCAACACTGAAGCTTTCTTT
TRBD2,16,NA,TRBJ2-1,TRBV4-1,CASSHRLAGGLTGQFF,TGCGCCAGCAGCCACCGACTAGCGGGAGGGCTTACAGGGCAGTTCTTC
NA,12,NA,TRBJ2-3,TRBV2,CASSATQDTQYF,TGTGCCAGCAGTGCGACTCAGGATACGCAGTATTTT
TRBD1,14,NA,TRBJ2-1,TRBV7-3,CASSAGQGHNEQFF,TGTGCCAGCAGCGCGGGACAGGGGCACAATGAGCAGTTCTTC
TRBD2,12,few,TRBJ2-5,TRBV19,CASSMVRGAQYF,TGTGCCAGTAGTATGGTCCGGGGGGCCCAGTACTTC
NA,15,NA,TRBJ1-4,TRBV5-5,CASSAQSATNEKLFF,TGTGCCAGCAGCGCCCAATCGGCAACTAATGAAAAACTGTTTTTT